This TCR beta chain was sequenced for a study of blood T cell repertoires in COVID-19 (dated by TCRdb to the early 2020s). General notes on the study: Samples from collaborators originated in the United States, Italy and Spain and spanned both the acute and convalescent phases of COVID-19. Where HLA class I and class II types were available, the types were taken from metadata supplied by the sample provider, not from assay-based typing. The repertoires were released in a freely available public database intended as a resource for research on the immune response to SARS-CoV-2. The prospective study material was composed of cDNA or gDNA derived from T cells, B-cell-depleted T cells, or PBMCs. The samples were drawn from the first 160 participants of the ongoing ImmuneRACE study and from under 1,500 subjects provided by 6 global collaborators. The dataset comprised deeply sampled blood TCRbeta repertoires from subjects exposed to, actively infected with, or recovered from COVID-19. The sample metadata nearly always contained a de-identified subject ID, COVID-19 status, age in years and sex.

Each collaborating institution followed its own protocols to collect whole blood in K2EDTA tubes. For TCRbeta analysis, collaborators shipped samples as frozen whole blood, isolated PBMCs, or DNA extracted from either of those sample types. TCRbeta CDR3 regions were amplified from genomic DNA by means of the immunoSEQ Assay, a bias-controlled multiplex PCR. Per the source publication's procedure: The number of nucleated cells in each sample was estimated from the amplification of reference gene primers within the assay. To quantify the absolute abundance of each unique TCRbeta CDR3 rearrangement, sequence reads were collapsed and filtered. For each sample, productive Simpson clonality was calculated by taking the square root of Simpson's diversity index across productive rearrangements. In TCRdb, the immuneACCESS table is reduced to in-frame sequences with V and J assigned. These tables do not hold every clone; where another copy was compared, an unresolved V gene accounts for under half, and the others remain unexplained. V, J and clone size reflect that table, while D and trimming were determined from the DNA. This sample is represented by about 190,000 clones; over 75% of them were singletons. Clones ranked in the top ten supply 9.5% to 15% of the sample.

On this clone itself: Its antigen is not yet known. Base qualities were left out, and no much larger clone turns up one base away.

What the research found in general, with its limitations: The quantity of clinical and demographic metadata differed by source and by participant and was supplied without curation.

The sequenced sample was peripheral blood. The sequence came from a woman aged 50 to 65 with acute or convalescent COVID-19.

The nucleotide sequence is TGTGCCAGCAGCTTCCAGGGTTGGAGCACTGAAGCTTTCTTT. Its protein product is CASSFQGWSTEAFF. This receptor chain uses TRBV7-9 and TRBJ1-1; TRBD1 is a weak D gene call, 5 bases matching. Looking up the germline V gene (reference sequence) yields CDR1 SEHNR and CDR2 FQNEAQ. V and J lose 3 bases and 4 bases, and a span of 12 bases separates them. From the cysteine through the phenylalanine, the CDR3 covers 14 amino acids. The only DNA kept is the CDR3, 42 bases in frame from the first base.